This TCR beta chain was profiled in a study of CD8 T cells in ankylosing spondylitis (dated by TCRdb to about 2017). About the study as a whole: To find TCR variants linked to disease, the study profiled T cell receptor beta repertoires in ankylosing spondylitis patients and healthy donors. The full study cohort was made up of about two dozen ankylosing spondylitis patients and 108 healthy donors. Samples of peripheral blood were taken, and for ankylosing spondylitis patients, synovial fluid was collected as well.

The trim is 5 bases for V and 3 bases for J, with a gap of 23 bases between the germline ends. The CDR3 starts with the cysteine, ends with the phenylalanine, and has 17 residues. Just CDR3 DNA is preserved here, 51 bases in frame from base 1. From a lookup of the germline V gene (reference sequence), CDR1 and CDR2 are SEHNR and FQNEAQ. Sequencing was carried out with an Illumina HiSeq 2500. Quantitative 5'-RACE with molecular barcodes was the method used to prepare the TCR beta libraries. In the authors' own workflow: A new computational method based on a probabilistic model of VDJ rearrangement was used to identify disease-linked TCR variants. TCRdb reanalyzed the raw reads on its own, using fastp at Q25 for trimming and MiXCR for clone calling, and kept in-frame beta chains. Each record represents a unique CDR3 protein, reported with the most common genes and DNA among its rows. The authors' filters were not applied to this entry. The sample has roughly 400,000 distinct CDR3 sequences on record, 20% to 25% of them singletons. The top ten constitute around 17% of the sample.

Findings and caveats that apply to the study as a whole: A TCR beta motif of fewer than 10 highly homologous amino acid variants appeared characteristic of blood from ankylosing spondylitis patients. In peripheral blood, the disease-linked clones were found at relatively low frequencies and had a CD8+ phenotype. Significant enrichment of the disease-linked clones was reported in matched synovial fluid samples from ankylosing spondylitis patients. Some motif variants were previously reported in synovial fluid and blood of reactive arthritis patients, suggesting common disease-initiation mechanisms.

Points on this clonotype: The antigen it recognizes is unknown. No base qualities exist here, and no much larger clone lies one base off it.

The rearrangement combines TRBV7-9 with TRBJ2-7; no D gene call is confident. The sequence was obtained from a male donor with ankylosing spondylitis. Sequencing used blood, either unsorted or a sorted T cell fraction (not recorded which). The sequence in DNA is TGTGCCAGCAGCCTAGGGCGTGCAAGCTCAAACCTCTACGAGCAGTACTTC. It translates to CASSLGRASSNLYEQYF.